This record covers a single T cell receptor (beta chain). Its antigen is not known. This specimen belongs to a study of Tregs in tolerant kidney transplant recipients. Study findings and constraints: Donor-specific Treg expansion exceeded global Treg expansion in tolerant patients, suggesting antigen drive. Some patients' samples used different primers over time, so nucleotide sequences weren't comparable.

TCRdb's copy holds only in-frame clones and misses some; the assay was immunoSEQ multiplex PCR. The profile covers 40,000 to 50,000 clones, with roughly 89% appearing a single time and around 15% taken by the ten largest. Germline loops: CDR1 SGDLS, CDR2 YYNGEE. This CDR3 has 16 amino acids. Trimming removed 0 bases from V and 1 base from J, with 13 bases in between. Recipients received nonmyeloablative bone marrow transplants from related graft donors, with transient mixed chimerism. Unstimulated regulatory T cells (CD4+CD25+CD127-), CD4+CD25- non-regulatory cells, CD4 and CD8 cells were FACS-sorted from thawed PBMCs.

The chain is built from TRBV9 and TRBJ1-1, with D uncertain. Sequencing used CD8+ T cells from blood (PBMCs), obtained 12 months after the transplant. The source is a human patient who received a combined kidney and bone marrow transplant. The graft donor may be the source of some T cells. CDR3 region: CASSVGTRKSNTEAFF. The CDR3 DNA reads TGTGCCAGCAGCGTAGGCACGAGGAAATCGAACACTGAAGCTTTCTTT.